The TCR beta chain described here comes from a study of T cell responses to AZD1222 COVID-19 vaccine. Study outcomes and limitations: Just a handful of AZD1222 recipients tested seropositive at baseline.

The CDR3 is made up of 13 amino acids. The V segment lost 2 bases and the J segment 6 bases; nucleotides outside the gene matches: 3. Generated by immunoSEQ multiplex PCR, the TCRdb table keeps only in-frame clones and is missing some. The sample yields over 150,000 clones, around 88% seen once. Comment on this clone: Its antigen remains unidentified.

The chain uses TRBV12-3 or TRBV12-4 and TRBJ1-2, with 7 nucleotides matching TRBD1. This sequence originates from an adult in good health. The source was peripheral blood, collected on day 0 of AZD1222 vaccination. CDR3 in amino acids: CASSLTGTDGYTF. CDR3 bases: TGTGCCAGCAGTTTAACAGGGACAGATGGCTACACCTTC.